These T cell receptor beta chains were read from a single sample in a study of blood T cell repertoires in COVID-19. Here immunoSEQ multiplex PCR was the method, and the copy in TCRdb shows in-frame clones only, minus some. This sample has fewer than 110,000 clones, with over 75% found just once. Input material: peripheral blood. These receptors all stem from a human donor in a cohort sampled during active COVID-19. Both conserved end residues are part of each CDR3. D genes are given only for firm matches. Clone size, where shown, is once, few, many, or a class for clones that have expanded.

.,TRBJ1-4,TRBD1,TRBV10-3,CAISETDREGEKLFF,TGTGCCATCAGTGAAACAGACAGGGAAGGCGAAAAACTGTTTTTT
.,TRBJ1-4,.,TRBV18,CASSPRDFRGEKLFF,TGTGCCAGCTCTCCTCGGGACTTTCGAGGTGAAAAACTGTTTTTT
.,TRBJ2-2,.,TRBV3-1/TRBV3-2,CASRHLTLGNTGELFF,TGTGCCAGCAGGCACCTGACCCTAGGCAACACCGGGGAGCTGTTTTTT
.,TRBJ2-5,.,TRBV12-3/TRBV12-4,CASSLRSQETQYF,TGTGCCAGCAGTTTGAGGAGTCAAGAGACCCAGTACTTC
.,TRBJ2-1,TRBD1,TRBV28,CASSLTGLRYNEQFF,TGTGCCAGCAGTTTGACAGGGCTAAGGTACAATGAGCAGTTCTTC
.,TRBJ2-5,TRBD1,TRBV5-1,CASSSGQGAQETQYF,TGCGCCAGCAGCTCTGGACAGGGGGCACAAGAGACCCAGTACTTC
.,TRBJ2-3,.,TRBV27,CASTMRGTYVTDTQYF,TGTGCCAGCACCATGCGCGGGACTTACGTCACAGATACGCAGTATTTT
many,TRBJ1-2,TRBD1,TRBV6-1,CASSEGGTGVPSYGYTF,TGTGCCAGCAGTGAAGGTGGGACAGGGGTACCCAGCTATGGCTACACCTTC
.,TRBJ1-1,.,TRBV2,CASSGAGWGTEAFF,TGTGCCAGCAGCGGAGCGGGTTGGGGCACTGAAGCTTTCTTT
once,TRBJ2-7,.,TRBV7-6,CASSLGRGEQYF,TGTGCCAGCAGCTTAGGACGGGGCGAGCAGTACTTC
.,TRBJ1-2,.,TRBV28,CASSLVGANYGYTF,TGTGCCAGCAGTCTCGTAGGAGCTAACTATGGCTACACCTTC
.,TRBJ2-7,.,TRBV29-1,CSVEVSSSYEQYF,TGCAGCGTTGAAGTTTCGAGCTCCTACGAGCAGTACTTC
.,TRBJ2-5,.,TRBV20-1,CSVEGEETQYF,TGCAGTGTAGAGGGGGAGGAGACCCAGTACTTC
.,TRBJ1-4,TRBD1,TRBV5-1,CASSPGFRTGFSTNEKLFF,TGCGCCAGCAGCCCTGGGTTTAGGACAGGGTTTTCAACTAATGAAAAACTGTTTTTT
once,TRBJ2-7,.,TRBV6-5,CASRTGVPYEQYF,TGTGCCAGCAGGACGGGGGTCCCCTACGAGCAGTACTTC
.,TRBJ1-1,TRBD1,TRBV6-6,CASSYSSQGVGEAFF,TGTGCCAGCAGTTACTCGAGTCAGGGGGTGGGTGAAGCTTTCTTT
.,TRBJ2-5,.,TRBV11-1,CASSLQGETQYF,TGTGCCAGCAGCTTACAGGGAGAGACCCAGTACTTC